The 27 T cell receptor beta chains below were found in one sample sequenced in a study of technical replicates of blood from several donors (dated by TCRdb to the late 2010s). The receptor library was made with the immunoSEQ multiplex PCR assay. The clones in this table, taken by TCRdb from immuneACCESS, are in-frame only. Not every clone is retained; where verified, under half of the shortfall comes from an unresolved V gene, and the cause of the rest is unknown. This sample is represented by 65,000 to 95,000 clones; about 90% of them were singletons. Jointly, the top ten make up approximately 0.27% of the sample. Sequences were obtained from T cells isolated from PBMCs. These receptors were obtained from a human donor in good health.

This chain connects TRBV12-5 to TRBJ2-3, with TRBD2 identical over 13 bases. The V gene's germline CDR1 is LGHNT and CDR2 FRNRAP. The CDR3 is made up of 20 amino acids. The V segment lost 1 base and the J segment 1 base; nucleotides outside the gene matches: 11. CDR3 nucleotide sequence: TGTGCTAGTGGTTTGGGGGGCAAAGATGGGACTAGCGGGGGCACAGATACGCAGTATTTT. This gives the protein CASGLGGKDGTSGGTDTQYF.

The CDR3 loop is CASSLQLETQYF. The CDR3 DNA sequence: TGTGCCAGCAGCTTACAGTTGGAGACCCAGTACTTC. This chain links TRBV7-6 with TRBJ2-5; D is undetermined. The CDR3 loop spans 12 amino acids. From germline, CDR1 is SGHVS and CDR2 FNYEAQ. V was cut by 2 bases and J by 5 bases, with 6 bases left in between.

The chain employs TRBV6-4 and TRBJ2-3; D is undetermined. Germline V lookup: CDR1 MRHNA, CDR2 SNTAGT. The CDR3 is made up of 12 amino acids. Deletions cut 10 bases from V and 4 bases from J, with 12 bases between. This CDR3 is CANPWSADTQYF. DNA of the CDR3: TGTGCCAACCCATGGAGCGCAGATACGCAGTATTTT.

This clone was recorded a few times. The gene calls are TRBV6-1 and TRBJ2-7; TRBD1 might be the D (6 bases). Per germline, CDR1 MNHNS and CDR2 SASEGT. Trimming left V 6 bases short and J 2 bases short, with 14 bases between. The CDR3 loop spans 14 amino acids. The chain's CDR3 is CASSVDRPAYEQYF. CDR3 DNA: TGTGCCAGCAGCGTAGACAGGCCAGCCTACGAGCAGTACTTC.

The chain recombines TRBV9 with TRBJ1-2; TRBD1 is a possible D gene (6 bases). From germline, CDR1 is SGDLS and CDR2 YYNGEE. The CDR3 contains 15 residues. The V and J ends lost 4 bases and 7 bases respectively, with 20 bases between them. The CDR3 DNA reads TGTGCCAGCAGCCCCAATTTACAGGGCGGGTCTGGCTACACCTTC. It codes for CASSPNLQGGSGYTF.

This chain links TRBV28 with TRBJ2-3; 12 nucleotides match TRBD1. Looked up from germline, CDR1 is MDHEN and CDR2 is SYDVKM. Trimming removed 5 bases from V and 4 bases from J; junction bases left unmatched: 4. The CDR3 runs 15 residues. Written as DNA, the CDR3 is TGTGCCAGCAGTCGGGACAGGGGGCTATCAGATACGCAGTATTTT. Residues: CASSRDRGLSDTQYF.

On this clone itself: One end of the junction fails to match germline, which may point to a read error. V and J are TRBV7-7 and TRBJ2-3; 7 bases match TRBD2. Germline V gives CDR1 SSHAT, CDR2 FNYEAQ (reference sequence). The CDR3 sequence is 16 residues long. This CDR3 is CASSLAWASGADTQYF. DNA of the CDR3: TGTGCTAGCAGCTTAGCGTGGGCTAGCGGCGCAGATACGCAGTATTTT.

This clone has a single count. The CDR3 protein is CASSYYTDTQYF. In DNA form, the CDR3 reads TGTGCCAGCAGCTACTACACAGATACGCAGTATTTT. J is TRBJ2-3 and V is TRBV11-3, with unresolved D. CDR3 size: 12 residues. Per germline, CDR1 SGHNT and CDR2 YENEEA. V lost 4 bases and J 2 bases, leaving 4 bases between the germline ends.

As DNA, the CDR3 is TGTGCCAGCAGCTTACCCTTCGGGGTCCCCTACGAGCAGTACTTC. Residues: CASSLPFGVPYEQYF. The J gene is TRBJ2-7, the V gene TRBV7-9, with D possibly TRBD2 on 5 matching bases. Trimming shortened V by 2 bases and J by 2 bases, and 13 bases separated the two germline ends. Looked up from germline, CDR1 is SEHNR and CDR2 is FQNEAQ (reference sequence). This CDR3 spans 15 amino acids.

The chain couples TRBV27 to TRBJ1-6; the match to TRBD1 covers 10 bases. Germline assignment: CDR1 MNHEY and CDR2 SMNVEV (reference sequence). The CDR3 runs 14 residues. Losses at the gene ends were 5 bases for V and 6 bases for J; bases not matched to a gene: 1. CDR3 DNA sequence: TGTGCCAGCAGTAGGGACAGGGGTAATTCACCCCTCCACTTT. This gives the protein CASSRDRGNSPLHF.

This clone showed up just once. The chain uses TRBV12-5 and TRBJ2-7; 9 bases map to TRBD1. Germline CDR1 reads LGHNT; CDR2 reads FRNRAP. This CDR3 is built from 16 residues. V lost 3 bases and J lost 3; bases outside the gene matches: 9. The CDR3 DNA sequence: TGTGCTAGTGGTTTCCCTGCCGGGACAGGGTTCTACGAGCAGTACTTC. Its protein product is CASGFPAGTGFYEQYF.

The chain couples TRBV5-1 to TRBJ2-7; 12 bases line up with TRBD1. The CDR3 spans 15 residues. Germline assignment: CDR1 SGHRS and CDR2 YFSETQ. The J segment lost 6 bases and the V segment lost 0 bases, leaving 4 bases of the junction unmatched. CDR3 sequence reads: CASSLEGTGGGEQYF. The CDR3 coding sequence is TGCGCCAGCAGCTTGGAGGGGACAGGGGGCGGCGAGCAGTACTTC. Full variable domain (missing parts from reference TRBV5-1 and TRBJ2-7): KAGVTQTPRYLIKTRGQQVTLSCSPISGHRSVSWYQQTPGQGLQFLFEYFSETQRNKGNFPGRFSGRQFSNSRSEMNVSTLELGDSALYLCASSLEGTGGGEQYFGPGTRLTVT.

The V call is TRBV5-1, the J call TRBJ1-1; no clear D gene. The CDR3 has 16 residues. Between the trimmed V and J ends, which lost 2 bases and 1 base, there was a span of 15 bases. The germline gives CDR1 SGHRS, CDR2 YFSETQ. CDR3 loop: CASSLMGWAQNTEAFF. CDR3 DNA: TGCGCCAGCAGCTTAATGGGTTGGGCCCAGAACACTGAAGCTTTCTTT.

V and J are TRBV6-4 and TRBJ2-7, with D possibly TRBD2 on 5 matching bases. Trimming took 6 bases from V and 0 from J, leaving 15 bases between them. This CDR3 has 15 residues. CDR1 and CDR2 (germline): MRHNA, SNTAGT. CDR3 region: CASSAREGNSYEQYF. CDR3 in DNA: TGTGCCAGCAGCGCTCGTGAGGGTAACTCCTACGAGCAGTACTTC.

The V call is TRBV28, the J call TRBJ1-2; 7 nucleotides match TRBD1. J gave up 4 bases and V 10 bases, and 12 bases lay outside the gene matches. Germline lookup yields CDR1 MDHEN and CDR2 SYDVKM. The CDR3 loop spans 14 amino acids. The CDR3, as DNA: TGTGCCACCCGAGACAGGGCTAGTAGCTATGGCTACACCTTC. This sequence encodes CATRDRASSYGYTF.

The J gene is TRBJ2-7, the V gene TRBV5-4; D not resolved. CDR3 size: 12 residues. From germline, CDR1 is SGHNT and CDR2 YYREEE (reference sequence). V was clipped by 1 base and J by 5 bases, with 7 bases between them. CDR3 DNA: TGTGCCAGCAGCTTGAATAAAAACGAGCAGTACTTC. Its protein is CASSLNKNEQYF.

The chain joins TRBV7-2 to TRBJ2-1; 7 bases align to TRBD2. Germline CDR1 is SGHTA and CDR2 is FQGNSA. V dropped 4 bases and J dropped 13; count of bases not matched to a gene: 7. This CDR3 spans 12 amino acids. CDR3 protein: CASSSPPGGQFF. The CDR3, as DNA: TGTGCCAGCAGCTCACCACCGGGAGGTCAGTTCTTC.

The rearrangement joins TRBV5-4 to TRBJ2-6, with 7 nucleotides matching TRBD1. Germline V gene sequence: CDR1 SGHNT, CDR2 YYREEE (reference sequence). This CDR3 contains 17 residues. The V and J ends lost 5 bases and 0 bases, in that order; junction bases with no gene match: 8. The DNA for the CDR3 is TGTGCCAGCAGTTCCGGGACAGAGCACTCTGGGGCCAACGTCCTGACTTTC. It codes for CASSSGTEHSGANVLTF.

This clone was detected once. The chain recombines TRBV1 with TRBJ2-1; TRBD2 is the table's D call and was not checked against the DNA. TRBV1 is assigned pseudogene status. The CDR3 has 18 amino acids. The CDR3 sequence: CTSSQDRKRGGLHNEQFF. The CDR3 bases are TGCACCAGCAGCCAAGATCGGAAGCGGGGGGGACTTCACAATGAGCAGTTCTTC.

The chain recombines TRBV4-1 with TRBJ1-1; D may be TRBD1 (6 bases). The CDR3 runs 19 residues. Germline CDR1 MGHRA, CDR2 YSYEKL. The V gene lost 4 bases and the J gene lost 0 bases, with 24 bases spanning the gap. The CDR3 nucleotides read TGCGCCAGCAGCCTCAGACAATATAGGACAGAAGTTATGAACACTGAAGCTTTCTTT. It is translated as CASSLRQYRTEVMNTEAFF.

The chain carries TRBV5-1 and TRBJ2-1; D remains ambiguous. The germline CDR1 and CDR2 sequences are SGHRS and YFSETQ. Trimming shortened V by 0 bases and J by 5 bases, and 6 bases separated the two germline ends. The CDR3 contains 13 residues. The CDR3 coding sequence is TGCGCCAGCAGCTTGGGTAGTAACAATGAGCAGTTCTTC. Encoded protein: CASSLGSNNEQFF.

The gene calls are TRBV4-1 and TRBJ2-7; D uncertain. V was cut by 0 bases and J by 0 bases, with 12 bases left in between. Germline V CDR1 and CDR2: MGHRA, YSYEKL. There are 16 residues in the CDR3. The CDR3 region is CASSQDVSGLSYEQYF. The DNA for the CDR3 is TGCGCCAGCAGCCAAGATGTCAGTGGGCTCTCCTACGAGCAGTACTTC.

The genes are TRBV10-1 and TRBJ2-1; possible D gene TRBD1, 6 bases. CDR3 size: 20 residues. Germline lookup yields CDR1 WNHNN and CDR2 SYGVQD (reference sequence). V lost 2 bases and J 0 bases, leaving 23 bases between the germline ends. The DNA of the CDR3 is TGCGCCAGCAGTGAGGTGGGGGTTTGGACACAGGGAGACTCCTACAATGAGCAGTTCTTC. Its protein product is CASSEVGVWTQGDSYNEQFF.

The table lists this clone with a count of one. The chain employs TRBV11-2 and TRBJ2-3; the match to TRBD1 covers 7 bases. This CDR3 has 11 amino acids. Germline V gives CDR1 SGHAT, CDR2 FQNNGV. The V and J ends lost 5 bases and 8 bases, in that order; junction bases with no gene match: 1. The CDR3 sequence is CASSPGGTQYF. The CDR3 bases are TGTGCCAGCAGCCCAGGGGGTACGCAGTATTTT.

This sequence joins TRBV7-3 and TRBJ2-5; tentative D call: TRBD2 (5 bases). CDR3 length: 13 amino acids. Germline-derived CDR1 and CDR2 are SGHTA and FQGTGA. Trimming pared 5 bases from V and 4 bases from J, leaving 11 bases between. CDR3 loop: CASSVTSTETQYF. The CDR3 bases are TGTGCCAGCAGCGTCACTAGTACAGAGACCCAGTACTTC.

The rearrangement joins TRBV30 to TRBJ2-7, with TRBD1 identical over 8 bases. Trimming at V came to 0 bases and at J to 13 bases, leaving 5 bases not matched to a gene. The CDR3 spans 11 residues. Germline lookup yields CDR1 GTSNPN and CDR2 SVGIG (reference sequence). CDR3 amino acids: CAWSVGAGGYF. The CDR3 DNA follows: TGTGCCTGGAGTGTCGGGGCAGGGGGCTACTTC.

The rearrangement uses TRBV10-2 and TRBJ2-3, with D maybe TRBD2 (5 bases). The CDR3 covers 14 residues. Trimming removed 5 bases at V and 1 base at J, with 10 bases between. Germline V gene lookup returns CDR1 WSHSY and CDR2 SAAADI. The CDR3 reads CASSRTGGTDTQYF. Here the CDR3 DNA reads TGCGCCAGCAGTCGGACTGGGGGCACAGATACGCAGTATTTT.